What follows describes a single T cell receptor beta chain. The antigen is unknown. V lost 3 bases and J lost 8; bases outside the gene matches: 14. This CDR3 contains 17 residues. Per germline, CDR1 SGHDT and CDR2 YYEEEE. The sample belongs to a study of radiotherapy plus CTLA-4 blockade in lung cancer. Whole-study context: Among patients, around 18% showed objective responses, and approximately 31% had disease control. Study results and caveats: Per reports, early blood T cell clone dynamics, plus interferon-beta, forecast response most strongly. Expansion of tumor-derived TCR clones was observed in blood after radiotherapy plus ipilimumab.

Only in-frame clones appear in the TCRdb table, and some are missing; sequencing was by immunoSEQ multiplex PCR. The sample lists tens of thousands of clones, less than 85% occurring once. The chain couples TRBV5-6 to TRBJ2-1, with 10 bases matching TRBD2. The sequence came from a human donor with non-small cell lung cancer who had a complete response to radiotherapy plus ipilimumab. The specimen comprised peripheral blood, sampled from a patient treated with radiotherapy plus ipilimumab. As DNA, the CDR3 is TGTGCCAGCAGCTCCTTAGGTGGGGCTAGCGGGAGTTATGAGCAGTTCTTC. It translates to CASSSLGGASGSYEQFF.